This T cell receptor (beta chain) was obtained from a study of patients and donors after allogeneic stem cell transplantation. A single record per CDR3 protein comes from TCRdb applying MiXCR to the RT-PCR reads. In the table there are some 880,000 distinct CDR3 sequences, more than 15% of which are singletons. The CDR3 loop spans 17 amino acids. Trimming took 5 bases from V and 2 from J; bases not matched to a gene: 8. Germline CDR1 reads LGHNA; CDR2 reads YNFKEQ. This clonotype turned up a few times. This chain connects TRBV4-2 to TRBJ2-3; 12 bases line up with TRBD2. This TCR derives from a human donor who was either an allogeneic HSCT recipient or a stem cell or donor lymphocyte infusion donor (not recorded which). It is not recorded whose cells these are; they may come from a transplant donor. Sequencing was performed on blood, either unsorted or a sorted T cell fraction (not recorded which). The chain's CDR3 is CASSYRTSGDPTDTQYF. In DNA, the CDR3 is TGTGCCAGCAGCTATCGGACTAGCGGGGACCCCACAGATACGCAGTATTTT.